The source of this T cell receptor beta chain is a study of cytotoxic CD8 clonotypes in ibrutinib-treated CLL. The CDR3 loop spans 13 amino acids. Germline V gene sequence: CDR1 SQVTM, CDR2 ANQGSEA. V shed 6 bases, J shed 5 bases, and the junction held 9 bases outside the gene matches. TCR beta library input comprised approximately 1.9 micrograms of genomic DNA from cryopreserved PBMCs. Sequencing used immunoSEQ multiplex PCR; TCRdb keeps in-frame clones, though not all of them. The sample lists 150,000 to 200,000 clones, 88% seen once, with over 2.5% in the top ten. The chain links TRBV29-1 to TRBJ2-5; 7 positions agree with TRBD1. This receptor was taken from a human donor with chronic lymphocytic leukemia. The starting material was PBMCs, obtained at disease progression, from a patient treated with ibrutinib. The CDR3 protein is CSVPGQSRETQYF. For the CDR3, the DNA is TGCAGCGTACCGGGACAGAGTCGGGAGACCCAGTACTTC.